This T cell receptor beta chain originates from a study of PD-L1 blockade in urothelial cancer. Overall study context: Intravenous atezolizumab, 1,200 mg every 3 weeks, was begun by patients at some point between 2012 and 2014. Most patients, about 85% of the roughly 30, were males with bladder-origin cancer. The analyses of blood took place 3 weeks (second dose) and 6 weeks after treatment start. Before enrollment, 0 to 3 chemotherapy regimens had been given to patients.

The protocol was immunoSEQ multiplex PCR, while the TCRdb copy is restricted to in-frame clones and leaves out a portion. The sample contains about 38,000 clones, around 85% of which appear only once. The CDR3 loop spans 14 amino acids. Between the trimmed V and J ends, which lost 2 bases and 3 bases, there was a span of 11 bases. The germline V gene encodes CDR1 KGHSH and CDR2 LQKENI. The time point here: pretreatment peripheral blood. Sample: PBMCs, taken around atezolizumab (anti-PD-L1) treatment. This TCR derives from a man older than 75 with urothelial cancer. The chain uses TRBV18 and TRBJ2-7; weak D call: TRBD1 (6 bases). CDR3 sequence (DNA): TGTGCCAGCTCACCAGTAGGACAGATCTACGAGCAGTACTTC. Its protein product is CASSPVGQIYEQYF. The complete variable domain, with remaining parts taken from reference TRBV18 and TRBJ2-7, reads NAGVMQNPRHLVRRRGQEARLRCSPMKGHSHVYWYRQLPEEGLKFMVYLQKENIIDESGMPKERFSAEFPKEGPSILRIQQVVRGDSAAYFCASSPVGQIYEQYFGPGTRLTVT.